The clone carrying this T cell receptor (beta chain) has just one count. Antigen: not known. These data are taken from a study of a mutant IDH1 vaccine in newly diagnosed glioma. Study background: Patients got radiotherapy, temozolomide, or both beforehand, and most got both.

Sequencing used immunoSEQ multiplex PCR; TCRdb keeps in-frame clones, though not all of them. Here the sample spans about 27,000 clones, 77% being singletons. The CDR3 loop spans 17 amino acids. Time point specified: week 5, during vaccination. A single vaccine dose contained 300 ug of mutant IDH1 20-mer peptide, and topical imiquimod was used with it. The V gene is TRBV1, the J gene TRBJ2-3; the table's D call TRBD2 went unverified against the DNA. TRBV1 is marked as a pseudogene. This sequence was found in a man aged 35-49 years with glioma. The starting material was PBMCs, obtained from a glioma patient whose treatment included an IDH1 peptide vaccine. The CDR3 nucleotides read TGCACCAGCAGCGGCCTACCATTAGGGACTAGCACAGATACGCAGTATTTT. Residues: CTSSGLPLGTSTDTQYF.